The 29 T cell receptor beta chains listed next were all sequenced from one sample in a study of cytomegalovirus exposure and HLA in healthy donors. The protocol was immunoSEQ multiplex PCR, while the TCRdb copy is restricted to in-frame clones and leaves out a portion. The sample carries 100,000 to 120,000 clones, roughly 89% recorded once. Material: PBMCs. The receptors come from a woman under 30 in good health and CMV-seronegative.

This chain joins TRBV11-2 and TRBJ1-5, with D hard to call. The germline CDR1 and CDR2 sequences are SGHAT and FQNNGV. There are 15 residues in the CDR3. V lost 5 bases to trimming and J lost 0 bases, with 11 bases between them. The CDR3, as DNA: TGTGCCAGCAGCCCGGGGAGTTATAGCAATCAGCCCCAGCATTTT. Protein: CASSPGSYSNQPQHF.

The V call is TRBV6-6, the J call TRBJ1-2; 7 bases line up with TRBD1. Germline CDR1 reads MNHNY; CDR2 reads SVGAGI (reference sequence). Trimming at V came to 4 bases and at J to 3 bases, leaving 8 bases not matched to a gene. The CDR3 sequence is 15 residues long. The CDR3 spells CASSSPTGNDYGYTF. For the CDR3, the DNA is TGTGCCAGCAGTTCCCCGACAGGGAATGACTATGGCTACACCTTC.

This sequence joins TRBV27 and TRBJ2-2, with a possible D match to TRBD2 (6 bases). V was clipped by 5 bases and J by 5 bases, with 9 bases between them. The germline CDR1 and CDR2 sequences are MNHEY and SMNVEV (reference sequence). The length of the CDR3 is 13 residues. The CDR3 is CASSGDLTGELFF. The CDR3, as DNA: TGTGCCAGCAGTGGGGACTTGACCGGGGAGCTGTTTTTT.

The chain has TRBV25-1 and TRBJ1-4; no clear D. Trimming pared 3 bases from V and 10 bases from J, leaving 21 bases between. The CDR3 totals 16 residues. The germline V gene has CDR1 MGHDK and CDR2 SYGVNS. CDR3 sequence (DNA): TGTGCCAGCAGTGACTCGCGGGAGGGCGGTTCAGGAAAACTGTTTTTT. This codes for CASSDSREGGSGKLFF.

The V and J genes are TRBV27 and TRBJ1-4; D is unclear. Between the trimmed V and J ends, which lost 7 bases and 4 bases, there was a span of 13 bases. The CDR3 totals 14 residues. Germline V gene sequence: CDR1 MNHEY, CDR2 SMNVEV (reference sequence). The DNA of the CDR3 is TGTGCCAGCACCCCCACGGGTGGTAATGAAAAACTGTTTTTT. Translated: CASTPTGGNEKLFF.

The V gene is TRBV5-8, the J gene TRBJ2-2; tentative D call: TRBD2 (6 bases). The CDR3 is 14 amino acids. The V gene's germline CDR1 is SGHTS and CDR2 YDEGEE. With 1 base removed from V and 5 bases from J, the gap between germline ends came to 9 bases. In DNA, the CDR3 is TGTGCCAGCAGCTTGTTCGGGGGAACCGGGGAGCTGTTTTTT. This translates into CASSLFGGTGELFF.

CDR3 coding DNA: TGCGCCAGCAGCCAAGGGGGACAGGGGCGCTCTGGAAACACCATATATTTT. Amino acid sequence: CASSQGGQGRSGNTIYF. The chain uses TRBV4-1 and TRBJ1-3, with 10 bases aligning to TRBD1. Germline V gives CDR1 MGHRA, CDR2 YSYEKL. V dropped 1 base and J dropped 0; count of bases not matched to a gene: 3. The CDR3 totals 17 residues.

J is TRBJ1-2 and V is TRBV5-1; D may be TRBD1 (6 bases). Germline CDR1 reads SGHRS; CDR2 reads YFSETQ. The CDR3 runs 14 residues. V was shortened by 4 bases and J by 8 bases, with 18 bases between the two germline ends. CDR3 in DNA: TGCGCCAGCAGCCCCCGGGACAAGAAGGGCGGCTACACCTTC. Protein: CASSPRDKKGGYTF.

The gene calls are TRBV27 and TRBJ1-3; D perhaps matches TRBD1 (6 bases). The CDR3 runs 13 residues. Deletions cut 6 bases from V and 3 bases from J, with 9 bases between. CDR1 is MNHEY and CDR2 is SMNVEV in the germline V gene (reference sequence). CDR3 coding DNA: TGTGCCAGCAGCTACAGGGATGGAAACACCATATATTTT. Its translation: CASSYRDGNTIYF.

CDR3 region: CASSGTGQGYEQYF. The CDR3 bases are TGTGCCAGCAGCGGGACAGGGCAAGGGTACGAGCAGTACTTC. The rearrangement joins TRBV28 to TRBJ2-7; TRBD1 matches at 9 bases. The CDR3 loop spans 14 amino acids. V lost 6 bases to trimming and J lost 4 bases; unmatched junction nucleotides: 7. Germline values: CDR1 MDHEN, CDR2 SYDVKM.

This clone was found once. The chain links TRBV4-2 to TRBJ1-1; the match to TRBD1 covers 9 bases. Trimming at V came to 4 bases and at J to 4 bases, leaving 4 bases not matched to a gene. The CDR3 loop spans 14 amino acids. In germline, CDR1 is LGHNA, CDR2 YNFKEQ. CDR3 sequence reads: CASSPTGGPTEAFF. The DNA for the CDR3 is TGTGCCAGCAGCCCGACAGGGGGGCCCACTGAAGCTTTCTTT.

This rearrangement joins TRBV7-2 to TRBJ1-5; 10 nucleotides match TRBD1. The V and J ends lost 5 bases and 7 bases, in that order; junction bases with no gene match: 5. The CDR3 totals 14 residues. Per germline, CDR1 SGHTA and CDR2 FQGNSA. CDR3 nucleotide sequence: TGTGCCAGCAGCCCGGGACAGGGGTTCCAGCCCCAGCATTTT. It codes for CASSPGQGFQPQHF.

The chain couples TRBV6-5 to TRBJ2-1, with a weak D call TRBD2 (5 bases). With 7 bases removed from V and 3 bases from J, the gap between germline ends came to 10 bases. Germline CDR1 MNHEY, CDR2 SVGAGI. The CDR3 contains 13 residues. The CDR3 DNA reads TGTGCCAGCAACGGGGTGAACTACAATGAGCAGTTCTTC. It yields the protein CASNGVNYNEQFF.

This sequence joins TRBV27 and TRBJ1-6; a possible D gene is TRBD1 (5 bases). The germline V gene encodes CDR1 MNHEY and CDR2 SMNVEV (reference sequence). The CDR3 runs 16 residues. The V gene lost 0 bases and the J gene lost 9 bases, with 15 bases spanning the gap. The CDR3 DNA sequence: TGTGCCAGCAGTTTATCGATCGGGGAGGGGACTTCACCCCTCCACTTT. This encodes CASSLSIGEGTSPLHF.

This chain links TRBV27 with TRBJ1-4; the match to TRBD1 covers 7 bases. This CDR3 has 14 amino acids. Per the germline V gene, CDR1 is MNHEY and CDR2 is SMNVEV (reference sequence). Trimming at V came to 6 bases and at J to 12 bases, leaving 13 bases not matched to a gene. CDR3 sequence reads: CASRPTGADAQLFF. The CDR3 coding sequence is TGTGCCAGCAGGCCAACAGGGGCCGACGCACAACTGTTTTTT.

The chain has TRBV4-2 and TRBJ2-2, with TRBD2 as a possible D gene (5 bases). The ends were cut back, 3 bases at V and 0 bases at J, with 17 bases in the middle. The CDR3 runs to 18 residues. Germline V gives CDR1 LGHNA, CDR2 YNFKEQ. CDR3 amino acids: CASSHLGSWETNTGELFF. CDR3 nucleotides: TGTGCCAGCAGCCATCTGGGGAGCTGGGAGACGAACACCGGGGAGCTGTTTTTT.

The CDR3 nucleotides are TGTGCCAGCAGTTACTCTAGCGGTAAAAACATTCAGTACTTC. The encoded protein is CASSYSSGKNIQYF. This chain links TRBV6-5 with TRBJ2-4, with D perhaps TRBD2 (6 bases). Germline V gives CDR1 MNHEY, CDR2 SVGAGI. This CDR3 comprises 14 residues. The V end lost 0 bases, the J end lost 4 bases, and 7 bases lay between the germline ends.

This chain joins TRBV5-1 and TRBJ2-1; tentatively, D is TRBD2 (6 bases). Looked up from germline, CDR1 is SGHRS and CDR2 is YFSETQ. There are 16 residues in the CDR3. Trimming cost V 4 bases and J 3 bases, with 17 bases left between them. The CDR3 region has the DNA TGCGCCAGCAGCGAGGCCCCCGGGAGAGTCTACAATGAGCAGTTCTTC. Its protein product is CASSEAPGRVYNEQFF.

CDR3 sequence: CASSQATGVGRDGYNEQFF. The CDR3 DNA follows: TGCGCCAGCAGCCAAGCCACCGGGGTAGGGCGGGATGGCTACAATGAGCAGTTCTTC. This chain joins TRBV4-3 and TRBJ2-1; D perhaps matches TRBD2 (6 bases). Trimming removed 1 base at V and 3 bases at J, with 22 bases between. The CDR3 is 19 amino acids. Germline V gene sequence: CDR1 LGHNA, CDR2 YSLEER.

This clone was detected only once. This sequence joins TRBV28 and TRBJ2-3; the match to TRBD2 covers 8 bases. V shed 6 bases and J 3 bases; nucleotides not matched to a gene: 11. The CDR3 is 16 residues long. Germline CDR1 and CDR2: MDHEN and SYDVKM. The CDR3 sequence is CASRTRRASGTDTQYF. As DNA, the CDR3 is TGTGCCAGCAGAACCAGGAGGGCTAGCGGGACAGATACGCAGTATTTT.

This clone was observed once. V gene TRBV21-1 combines with J gene TRBJ1-1; the table gives TRBD1 as D, unverified against the DNA. TRBV21-1 has pseudogene status. The CDR3 spans 19 residues. The CDR3 nucleotides are TGTGCCAGCAGCCCCCGTCCCGGGACAGGAAGGGAAAGAAACACTGAAGCTTTCTTT. Encoded protein: CASSPRPGTGRERNTEAFF.

This clone was counted once. The chain has TRBV30 and TRBJ2-1, with 11 nucleotides matching TRBD1. The CDR3 is made up of 14 amino acids. After removal of 5 bases from V and 4 bases from J, the junction contained 4 bases not matched to a gene. The germline V gene has CDR1 GTSNPN and CDR2 SVGIG (reference sequence). CDR3 sequence: CAWGGTGGYNEQFF. DNA for the CDR3: TGTGCCTGGGGCGGGACAGGGGGTTACAATGAGCAGTTCTTC. The entire variable domain, with the rest obtained from reference TRBV30 and TRBJ2-1, is as follows: SQTIHQWPATLVQPVGSPLSLECTVEGTSNPNLYWYRQAAGRGLQLLFYSVGIGQISSEVPQNLSASRPQDRQFILSSKKLLLSDSGFYLCAWGGTGGYNEQFFGPGTRLTVL.

The V call is TRBV30, the J call TRBJ2-7; 13 bases fit TRBD2. CDR3 size: 13 residues. V lost 8 bases, J lost 2 bases, and 3 bases stayed unmatched. Germline CDR1 GTSNPN, CDR2 SVGIG (reference sequence). The chain's CDR3 is CARGTSGTYEQYF. CDR3 in DNA: TGTGCCCGCGGGACTAGCGGGACCTACGAGCAGTACTTC.

This clone was seen more than once but under ten times. The V gene is TRBV6-1, the J gene TRBJ2-7; TRBD1 might be the D (6 bases). The CDR3 sequence is 14 residues long. Germline V gene data show CDR1 as MNHNS and CDR2 as SASEGT. Trimming took 8 bases from V and 0 from J, leaving 14 bases between them. The CDR3 DNA follows: TGTGCCAGCGGTTGGACAGTAGTCTCCTACGAGCAGTACTTC. Protein sequence: CASGWTVVSYEQYF.

The chain has TRBV5-1 and TRBJ2-3; TRBD2 matches at 8 bases. Germline trimming cut 3 bases from V and 8 bases from J; bases unmatched to any gene: 11. The germline CDR1 and CDR2 sequences are SGHRS and YFSETQ. This CDR3 has 15 amino acids. The CDR3 bases are TGCGCCAGCAGCTCGACTAGCGATTCTTTGGGTACGCAGTATTTT. Encoded protein: CASSSTSDSLGTQYF.

The chain employs TRBV5-1 and TRBJ1-1; 8 nucleotides match TRBD1. Germline lookup yields CDR1 SGHRS and CDR2 YFSETQ. The V gene end was trimmed by 5 bases and the J gene end by 4 bases; junction bases not matched to a gene: 7. This CDR3 is built from 14 residues. This chain's CDR3 is CASRPGQGGTEAFF. The CDR3 DNA is TGCGCCAGCAGACCTGGACAGGGAGGCACTGAAGCTTTCTTT.

This clone has just one count. The rearrangement joins TRBV5-6 to TRBJ2-7, with a weak D call TRBD1 (6 bases). V was trimmed by 2 bases and J by 5 bases, leaving 14 bases between them. The CDR3 contains 14 residues. Germline V gene lookup returns CDR1 SGHDT and CDR2 YYEEEE. CDR3 nucleotides: TGTGCCAGCAGCTTTGGCAGGGGTGGCAACGAGCAGTACTTC. Encoded protein: CASSFGRGGNEQYF.

This clone was recorded once. The chain is built from TRBV7-8 and TRBJ2-4, with no clear D. CDR3 length: 13 residues. The V gene lost 1 base and the J gene lost 9 bases, with 10 bases spanning the gap. Germline lookup yields CDR1 SGHVS and CDR2 FQNEAQ. The CDR3 here is CASSLEGDSIQYF. Written as DNA, the CDR3 is TGTGCCAGCAGCTTAGAAGGAGATTCCATTCAGTACTTC.

A few counts support this clone. The V call is TRBV10-3, the J call TRBJ1-2, with TRBD1 identical over 9 bases. Germline values: CDR1 ENHRY, CDR2 SYGVKD. This CDR3 has 13 amino acids. V dropped 8 bases and J dropped 5; count of bases not matched to a gene: 6. As DNA, the CDR3 is TGTGCCATCTCGGGACAGGGAGGTTATGGCTACACCTTC. This translates into CAISGQGGYGYTF.